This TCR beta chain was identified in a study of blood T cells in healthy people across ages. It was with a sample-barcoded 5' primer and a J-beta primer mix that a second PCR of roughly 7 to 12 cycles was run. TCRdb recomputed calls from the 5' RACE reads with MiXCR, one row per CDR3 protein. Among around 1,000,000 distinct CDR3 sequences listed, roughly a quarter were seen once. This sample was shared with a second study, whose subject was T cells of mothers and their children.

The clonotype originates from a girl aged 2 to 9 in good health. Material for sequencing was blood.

The CDR3 loop is CASSFPERDRYNEQFF. Written as DNA, the CDR3 is TGTGCCAGCAGCTTTCCTGAGCGGGATCGCTACAATGAGCAGTTCTTC. The J gene is TRBJ2-1, the V gene TRBV7-2, with 7 bases lining up with TRBD2. CDR1 SGHTA and CDR2 FQGNSA come from the germline V gene. The CDR3 contains 16 residues. The ends lost 3 bases at V and 3 bases at J; junction bases unmatched: 8.